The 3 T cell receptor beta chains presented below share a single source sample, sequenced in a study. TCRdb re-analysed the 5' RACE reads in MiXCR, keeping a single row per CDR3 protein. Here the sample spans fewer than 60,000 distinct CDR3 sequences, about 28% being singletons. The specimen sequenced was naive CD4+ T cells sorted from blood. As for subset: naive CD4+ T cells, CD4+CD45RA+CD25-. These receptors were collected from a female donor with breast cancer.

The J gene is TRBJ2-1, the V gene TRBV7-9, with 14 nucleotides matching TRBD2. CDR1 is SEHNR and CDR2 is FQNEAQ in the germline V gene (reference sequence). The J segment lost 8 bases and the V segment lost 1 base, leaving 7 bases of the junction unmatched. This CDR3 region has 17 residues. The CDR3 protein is CASSLGVTSGRGYEQFF. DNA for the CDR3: TGTGCCAGCAGCTTAGGTGTGACTAGCGGGAGGGGCTATGAGCAGTTCTTC.

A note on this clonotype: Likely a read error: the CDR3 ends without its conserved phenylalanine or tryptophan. CDR3 residues: CAISNGPNSPLHC. CDR3 DNA sequence: TGTGCCATCAGTAACGGACCAAATTCACCCCTCCACTGT. The J gene is TRBJ1-6, the V gene TRBV10-3, with unresolved D. The CDR3 has 13 residues. Germline V gene data show CDR1 as ENHRY and CDR2 as SYGVKD. V was pared by 5 bases and J by 7 bases, with 9 bases between.

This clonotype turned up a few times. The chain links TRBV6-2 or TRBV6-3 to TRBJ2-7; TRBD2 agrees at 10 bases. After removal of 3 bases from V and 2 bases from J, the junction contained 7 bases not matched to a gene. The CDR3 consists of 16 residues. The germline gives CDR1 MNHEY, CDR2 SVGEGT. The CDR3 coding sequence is TGTGCCAGCAGTTATGCTAGCGGGAGCCAGACCTACGAGCAGTACTTC. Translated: CASSYASGSQTYEQYF.